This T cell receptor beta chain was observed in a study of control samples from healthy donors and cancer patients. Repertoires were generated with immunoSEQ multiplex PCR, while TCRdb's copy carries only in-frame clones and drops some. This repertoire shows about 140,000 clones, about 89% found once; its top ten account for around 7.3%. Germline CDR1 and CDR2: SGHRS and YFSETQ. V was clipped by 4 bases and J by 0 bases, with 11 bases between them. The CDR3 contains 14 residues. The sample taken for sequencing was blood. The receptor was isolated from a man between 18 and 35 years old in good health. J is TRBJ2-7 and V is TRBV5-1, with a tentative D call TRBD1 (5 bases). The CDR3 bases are TGCGCCAGCAGCCCAGACAGAGGCTCCTACGAGCAGTACTTC. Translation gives CASSPDRGSYEQYF.